This T cell receptor beta chain derives from a study of CD8+CD57+ T cells in acquired aplastic anemia. Study overall: Healthy donors gave about 10.8 million reads on average for CD4+ cells. Study results and limitations: Between patients and controls, CD8+ Simpson's diversity did not vary significantly. Comparison of patients with controls identified twenty-nine shared CD8+ CDR3 sequences.

V was pared by 5 bases and J by 2 bases, with 13 bases between. The CDR3 totals 13 residues. Germline V gives CDR1 SQVTM, CDR2 ANQGSEA. With regard to this clonotype: Its antigen is as yet unknown.

Genomic DNA acted as the template from which TCR beta VDJ combination and CDR3 sequence profiling were carried out. A single record per CDR3 protein comes from TCRdb applying MiXCR to the reads. This table has fewer than 250,000 distinct CDR3 sequences, 54% appearing once. Sequencing was carried out using sorted CD4+, CD8+, or CD8+CD57+ T cells (not recorded which) from PBMCs. The TCR comes from a human donor in good health, serving as a control. The rearrangement links TRBV29-1 to TRBJ2-7; possible D gene TRBD1, 7 bases. The CDR3 reads CSVRGTEPYEQYF. DNA of the CDR3: TGCAGCGTTCGGGGGACAGAGCCCTACGAGCAGTACTTC.